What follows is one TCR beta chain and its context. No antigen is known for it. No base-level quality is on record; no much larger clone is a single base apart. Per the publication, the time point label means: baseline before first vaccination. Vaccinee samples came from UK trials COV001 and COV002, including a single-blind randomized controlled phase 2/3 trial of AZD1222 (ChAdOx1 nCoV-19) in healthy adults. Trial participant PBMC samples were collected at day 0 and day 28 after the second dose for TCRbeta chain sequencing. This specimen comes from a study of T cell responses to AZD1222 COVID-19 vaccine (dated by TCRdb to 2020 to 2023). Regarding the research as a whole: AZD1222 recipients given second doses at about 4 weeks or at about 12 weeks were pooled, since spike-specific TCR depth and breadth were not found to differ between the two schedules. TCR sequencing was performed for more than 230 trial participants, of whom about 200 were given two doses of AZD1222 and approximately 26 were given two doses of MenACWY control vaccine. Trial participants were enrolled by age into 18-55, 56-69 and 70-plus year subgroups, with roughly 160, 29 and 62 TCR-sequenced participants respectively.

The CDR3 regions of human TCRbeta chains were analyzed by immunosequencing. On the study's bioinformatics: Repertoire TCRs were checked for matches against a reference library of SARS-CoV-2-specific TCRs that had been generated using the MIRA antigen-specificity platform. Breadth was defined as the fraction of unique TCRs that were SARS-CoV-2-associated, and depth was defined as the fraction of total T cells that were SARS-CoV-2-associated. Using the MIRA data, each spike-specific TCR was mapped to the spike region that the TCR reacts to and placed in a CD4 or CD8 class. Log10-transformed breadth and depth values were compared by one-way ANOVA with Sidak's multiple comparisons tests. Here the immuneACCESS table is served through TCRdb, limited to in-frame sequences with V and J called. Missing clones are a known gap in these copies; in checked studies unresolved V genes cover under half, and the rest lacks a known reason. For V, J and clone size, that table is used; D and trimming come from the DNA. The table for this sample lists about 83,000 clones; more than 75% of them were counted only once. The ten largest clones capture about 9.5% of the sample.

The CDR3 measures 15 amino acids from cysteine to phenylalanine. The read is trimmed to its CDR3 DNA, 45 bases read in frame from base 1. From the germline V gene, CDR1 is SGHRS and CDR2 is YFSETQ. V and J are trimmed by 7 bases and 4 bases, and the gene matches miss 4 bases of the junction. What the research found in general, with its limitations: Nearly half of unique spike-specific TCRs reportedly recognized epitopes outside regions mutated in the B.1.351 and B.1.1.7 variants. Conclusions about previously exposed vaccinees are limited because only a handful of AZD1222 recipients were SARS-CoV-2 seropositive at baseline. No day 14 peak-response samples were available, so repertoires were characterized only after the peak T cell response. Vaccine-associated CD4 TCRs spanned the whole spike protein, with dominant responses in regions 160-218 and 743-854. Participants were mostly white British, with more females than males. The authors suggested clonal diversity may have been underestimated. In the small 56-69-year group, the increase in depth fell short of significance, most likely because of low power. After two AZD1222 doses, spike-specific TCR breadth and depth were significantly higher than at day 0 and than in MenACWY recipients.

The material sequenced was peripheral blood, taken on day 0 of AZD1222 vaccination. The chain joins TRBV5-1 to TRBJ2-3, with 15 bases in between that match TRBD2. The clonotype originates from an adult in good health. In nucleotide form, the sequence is TGCGCCAGCGGGACTAGCGGGGGGCCCCCAGATACGCAGTATTTT. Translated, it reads CASGTSGGPPDTQYF.